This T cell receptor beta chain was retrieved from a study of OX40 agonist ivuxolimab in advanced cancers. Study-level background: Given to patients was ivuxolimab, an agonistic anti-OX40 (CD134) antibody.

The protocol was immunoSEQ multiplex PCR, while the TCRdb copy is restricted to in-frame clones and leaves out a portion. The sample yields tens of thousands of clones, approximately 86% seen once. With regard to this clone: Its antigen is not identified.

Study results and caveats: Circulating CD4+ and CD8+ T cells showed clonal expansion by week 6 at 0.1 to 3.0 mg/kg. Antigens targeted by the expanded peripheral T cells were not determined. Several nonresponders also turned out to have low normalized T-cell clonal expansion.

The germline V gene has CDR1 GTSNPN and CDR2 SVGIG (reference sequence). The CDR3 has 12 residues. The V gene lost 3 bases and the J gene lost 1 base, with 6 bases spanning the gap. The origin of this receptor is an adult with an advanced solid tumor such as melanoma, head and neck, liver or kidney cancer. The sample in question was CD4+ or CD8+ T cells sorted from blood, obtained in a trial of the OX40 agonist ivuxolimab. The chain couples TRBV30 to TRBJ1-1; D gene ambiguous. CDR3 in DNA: TGTGCCTGGAGGACTGGGAACACTGAAGCTTTCTTT. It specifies CAWRTGNTEAFF.